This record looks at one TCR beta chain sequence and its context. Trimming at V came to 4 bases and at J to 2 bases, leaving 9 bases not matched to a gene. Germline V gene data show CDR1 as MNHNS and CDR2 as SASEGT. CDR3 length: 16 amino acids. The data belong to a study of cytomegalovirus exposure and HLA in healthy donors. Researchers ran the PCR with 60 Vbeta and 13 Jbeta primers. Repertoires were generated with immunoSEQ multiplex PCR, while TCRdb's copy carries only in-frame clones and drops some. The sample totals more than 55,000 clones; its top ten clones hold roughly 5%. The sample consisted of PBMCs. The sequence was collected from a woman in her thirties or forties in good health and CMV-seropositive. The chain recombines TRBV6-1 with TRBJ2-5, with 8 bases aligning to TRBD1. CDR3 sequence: CASSVGQGAGQETQYF. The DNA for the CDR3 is TGTGCCAGCAGTGTTGGGCAGGGGGCGGGACAAGAGACCCAGTACTTC.